The 30 T cell receptor beta chains below come from one sample, sequenced in a study of shared clonotypes between healthy human individuals. The assay was immunoSEQ multiplex PCR, and TCRdb's table has in-frame clones only and misses some. This table holds fewer than 2.5 million clones, 93% found once. Specimen: naive CD4+ T cells from PBMCs. Indicated subset: CD45RA+ positively selected. Receptor source: a man between 18 and 29 years old in good health. Some clones in this sample may be carry-over from other donors' samples.

The V and J genes are TRBV19 and TRBJ2-2, with D hard to call. The germline CDR1 and CDR2 sequences are LNHDA and SQIVND (reference sequence). With 8 bases removed from V and 8 bases from J, the gap between germline ends came to 15 bases. The CDR3 has 13 residues. The CDR3 nucleotides are TGTGCCAGTGTGGAGCAGCGTGGGGGGGAGCTGTTTTTT. Translating gives CASVEQRGGELFF.

The V call is TRBV18, the J call TRBJ1-5; D might be TRBD1 (5 bases). Germline V gene sequence: CDR1 KGHSH, CDR2 LQKENI. Trimming shortened V by 2 bases and J by 0 bases, and 14 bases separated the two germline ends. The CDR3 is 17 amino acids. The CDR3 loop is CASSPTSGSYSNQPQHF. CDR3 DNA sequence: TGTGCCAGCTCACCAACGTCAGGGAGCTATAGCAATCAGCCCCAGCATTTT. Combining the CDR3 with reference TRBV18 and TRBJ1-5 gives the whole variable domain NAGVMQNPRHLVRRRGQEARLRCSPMKGHSHVYWYRQLPEEGLKFMVYLQKENIIDESGMPKERFSAEFPKEGPSILRIQQVVRGDSAAYFCASSPTSGSYSNQPQHFGDGTRLSIL.

The V and J genes are TRBV7-8 and TRBJ2-1; TRBD1 or TRBD2 may be the D gene (5 bases each). The V gene's germline CDR1 is SGHVS and CDR2 FQNEAQ. The CDR3 covers 16 residues. Trimming cost V 0 bases and J 5 bases, with 14 bases left between them. CDR3 in DNA: TGTGCCAGCAGCTTAGCGACCGGGACGCCGAACAATGAGCAGTTCTTC. As protein: CASSLATGTPNNEQFF.

The chain links TRBV6-6 to TRBJ1-3; no definite D call. The germline V and J ends were trimmed by 8 bases and 9 bases, with 14 bases remaining between them. The V gene's germline CDR1 is MNHNY and CDR2 SVGAGI (reference sequence). The CDR3 is 12 amino acids. CDR3 sequence: CASATGRGTIYF. DNA for the CDR3: TGTGCCAGCGCCACGGGTAGAGGCACCATATATTTT.

This chain joins TRBV27 and TRBJ2-1; D unresolved. Trimming shortened V by 2 bases and J by 4 bases, and 9 bases separated the two germline ends. Germline V gene lookup returns CDR1 MNHEY and CDR2 SMNVEV (reference sequence). The CDR3 is 14 residues long. CDR3 sequence reads: CASSLVGRYNEQFF. CDR3 nucleotides: TGTGCCAGCAGTTTAGTAGGCAGATACAATGAGCAGTTCTTC.

The rearrangement uses TRBV7-2 and TRBJ1-1, with D maybe TRBD1 (5 bases). Trimming took off 5 bases at V and 3 bases at J, with 13 bases between the two ends. This CDR3 is 14 amino acids long. The germline gives CDR1 SGHTA, CDR2 FQGNSA. The CDR3 DNA is TGTGCCAGCAGCATCAGGGAAAGGGACACTGAAGCTTTCTTT. Its translation is CASSIRERDTEAFF.

About this clone itself: The same CDR3 also results from other DNA sequences found in this sample. V gene TRBV6-5 combines with J gene TRBJ2-1; 11 positions agree with TRBD2. The germline V gene encodes CDR1 MNHEY and CDR2 SVGAGI. CDR3 size: 15 residues. J lost 4 bases, V lost 5 bases, and 4 bases had no gene match. The CDR3 reads CASSLRLAGYNEQFF. CDR3 bases: TGTGCCAGCAGTCTGAGACTAGCGGGGTACAATGAGCAGTTCTTC.

This chain uses TRBV30 with TRBJ1-1; D is possibly TRBD1 (6 bases). The CDR3 has 15 amino acids. V lost 3 bases and J 7 bases, leaving 21 bases between the germline ends. The germline V gene encodes CDR1 GTSNPN and CDR2 SVGIG (reference sequence). Here the CDR3 reads CAWSSKKGTIHEAFF. CDR3 DNA: TGTGCCTGGAGCTCAAAAAAAGGGACAATACATGAAGCTTTCTTT.

The chain joins TRBV29-1 to TRBJ2-3; D possibly matches TRBD1 or TRBD2 (5 bases each). CDR1 SQVTM and CDR2 ANQGSEA come from the germline V gene. The CDR3 contains 19 residues. Trimming cost V 3 bases and J 2 bases, with 27 bases left between them. The CDR3 sequence is CSVDTPPGRPRRSTDTQYF. The CDR3, as DNA: TGCAGCGTTGACACACCCCCGGGACGCCCCCGGAGGTCCACAGATACGCAGTATTTT.

This clone has a single count. The chain couples TRBV7-8 to TRBJ2-5, with 10 nucleotides matching TRBD1. This CDR3 is 14 amino acids long. Germline trimming cut 4 bases from V and 5 bases from J; bases unmatched to any gene: 4. Germline CDR1 SGHVS, CDR2 FQNEAQ. The DNA for the CDR3 is TGTGCCAGCAGCTCGGGACAGGGGATGGAGACCCAGTACTTC. Its protein is CASSSGQGMETQYF.

The J gene is TRBJ2-7, the V gene TRBV6-5, with TRBD1 matching over 8 bases. Germline-derived CDR1 and CDR2 are MNHEY and SVGAGI. With 6 bases clipped from V and 2 bases from J, the junction kept 9 bases outside the gene matches. This CDR3 region has 15 residues. CDR3 bases: TGTGCCAGCAGGCTAAGTCGGACAGGGCCCTACGAGCAGTACTTC. Amino acids: CASRLSRTGPYEQYF.

The gene calls are TRBV2 and TRBJ2-7; tentatively, D is TRBD2 (7 bases). V was trimmed by 4 bases and J by 0 bases, leaving 19 bases between them. The CDR3 contains 17 residues. In germline, CDR1 is SNHLY, CDR2 FYNNEI. CDR3 in amino acids: CASSVVWVGGHSYEQYF. DNA of the CDR3: TGTGCCAGCAGTGTAGTTTGGGTGGGGGGGCACTCCTACGAGCAGTACTTC.

The chain is built from TRBV2 and TRBJ1-2, with D perhaps matching TRBD1 (5 bases). Trimming took 4 bases from V and 0 from J, leaving 12 bases between them. The germline V gene has CDR1 SNHLY and CDR2 FYNNEI. This CDR3 has 15 amino acids. CDR3 bases: TGTGCCAGCAGTGCCAGACAGAACACTAACTATGGCTACACCTTC. It yields the protein CASSARQNTNYGYTF.

This sequence joins TRBV7-2 and TRBJ2-1; D is perhaps TRBD2 (5 bases). Per the germline V gene, CDR1 is SGHTA and CDR2 is FQGNSA. The CDR3 loop spans 15 amino acids. V was trimmed by 5 bases and J by 9 bases, leaving 20 bases between them. CDR3 coding DNA: TGTGCCAGCAGCCCGAGCGGTTCAGGAGGTAGTGAGCAGTTCTTC. Its protein is CASSPSGSGGSEQFF.

The chain combines TRBV10-1 with TRBJ2-2; the D is unclear. Germline V gene sequence: CDR1 WNHNN, CDR2 SYGVQD (reference sequence). The CDR3 sequence is 13 residues long. V dropped 6 bases and J dropped 6 bases, with 11 bases sitting between them. The CDR3 sequence: CASSPSSSGELFF. For the CDR3, the DNA is TGCGCCAGCAGCCCTAGTAGTTCCGGGGAGCTGTTTTTT.

The genes are TRBV7-2 and TRBJ2-5; 11 bases fit TRBD2. The ends lost 6 bases at V and 7 bases at J; junction bases unmatched: 7. This CDR3 spans 14 amino acids. Germline values: CDR1 SGHTA, CDR2 FQGNSA. CDR3 region: CASREGLAGGTQYF. CDR3 bases: TGTGCCAGCAGAGAAGGACTAGCGGGCGGGACCCAGTACTTC. The full variable domain, its missing parts supplied by reference TRBV7-2 and TRBJ2-5, is GAGVSQSPSNKVTEKGKDVELRCDPISGHTALYWYRQSLGQGLEFLIYFQGNSAPDKSGLPSDRFSAERTGGSVSTLTIQRTQQEDSAVYLCASREGLAGGTQYFGPGTRLLVL.

This clone was counted once. The chain is built from TRBV5-1 and TRBJ2-5, with 9 bases that match TRBD2. The germline CDR1 and CDR2 sequences are SGHRS and YFSETQ. J lost 2 bases, V lost 0 bases, and 5 bases had no gene match. The CDR3 length is 16 residues. The CDR3 DNA follows: TGCGCCAGCAGCTTGGTGGCGGGAGGGCCACAAGAGACCCAGTACTTC. It encodes CASSLVAGGPQETQYF.

The genes are TRBV25-1 and TRBJ1-2; D is uncertain. Germline CDR1 and CDR2: MGHDK and SYGVNS. V was trimmed by 6 bases and J by 2 bases, leaving 16 bases between them. The CDR3 runs to 15 residues. CDR3 in amino acids: CASSLTDGLNYGYTF. The CDR3 DNA follows: TGTGCCAGCAGCCTAACGGACGGTTTAAACTATGGCTACACCTTC.

The chain is built from TRBV4-2 and TRBJ2-3, with unresolved D. Trimming pared 2 bases from V and 1 base from J, leaving 13 bases between. The CDR3 totals 16 residues. The germline CDR1 and CDR2 sequences are LGHNA and YNFKEQ. CDR3 bases: TGTGCCAGCAGCCAACGACCCGGCCTAGGCACAGATACGCAGTATTTT. It yields the protein CASSQRPGLGTDTQYF.

The genes are TRBV29-1 and TRBJ2-7; D is possibly TRBD1 (6 bases). The CDR3 is 9 residues long. V was shortened by 4 bases and J by 9 bases, with 7 bases between the two germline ends. Germline V gives CDR1 SQVTM, CDR2 ANQGSEA. The CDR3 region has the DNA TGCAGCGTTGGACAGGTGCAGTACTTC. Translating it yields CSVGQVQYF.

The chain combines TRBV2 with TRBJ2-3; D is unresolved. Between the trimmed V and J ends, which lost 2 bases and 9 bases, there was a span of 12 bases. Per the germline V gene, CDR1 is SNHLY and CDR2 is FYNNEI. The CDR3 extends over 13 amino acids. The DNA for the CDR3 is TGTGCCAGCAGTGAACGTCGGGCGGAGACGCAGTATTTT. It is translated as CASSERRAETQYF.

With respect to this clone: Other DNA sequences from this sample encode an identical CDR3 as well. This sequence joins TRBV18 and TRBJ2-1; D is unresolved. The CDR3 extends over 13 amino acids. Germline-derived CDR1 and CDR2 are KGHSH and LQKENI. Trimming took 6 bases from V and 4 from J, leaving 10 bases between them. The CDR3 sequence is CASSPPGYNEQFF. The CDR3 DNA follows: TGTGCCAGCTCGCCCCCCGGGTACAATGAGCAGTTCTTC.

J is TRBJ2-3 and V is TRBV7-9; D remains unclear. Germline V CDR1 and CDR2: SEHNR, FQNEAQ (reference sequence). Trimming cost V 2 bases and J 3 bases, with 6 bases left between them. This CDR3 spans 13 amino acids. This CDR3 reads CASSLMATDTQYF. CDR3 DNA sequence: TGTGCCAGCAGCTTAATGGCGACAGATACGCAGTATTTT.

The chain combines TRBV5-1 with TRBJ1-6; 9 bases fit TRBD1. Germline loops: CDR1 SGHRS, CDR2 YFSETQ. The ends lost 3 bases at V and 10 bases at J; junction bases unmatched: 5. The CDR3 extends over 14 amino acids. The CDR3 DNA sequence: TGCGCCAGCAGCTGGGGACAGGGCAACTCACCCCTCCACTTT. Amino acid sequence: CASSWGQGNSPLHF. The whole variable domain, filled in from reference TRBV5-1 and TRBJ1-6, reads KAGVTQTPRYLIKTRGQQVTLSCSPISGHRSVSWYQQTPGQGLQFLFEYFSETQRNKGNFPGRFSGRQFSNSRSEMNVSTLELGDSALYLCASSWGQGNSPLHFGNGTRLTVT.

The chain links TRBV5-1 to TRBJ2-5; D tentatively reads TRBD1 or TRBD2 (5 bases each). The CDR3 consists of 15 residues. Germline-derived CDR1 and CDR2 are SGHRS and YFSETQ. The ends were cut back, 3 bases at V and 5 bases at J, with 17 bases in the middle. This CDR3 is CASSSGYRNQETQYF. CDR3 nucleotide sequence: TGCGCCAGCAGCTCGGGATACAGGAATCAGGAGACCCAGTACTTC. Drawing the rest from reference TRBV5-1 and TRBJ2-5, the complete variable domain is KAGVTQTPRYLIKTRGQQVTLSCSPISGHRSVSWYQQTPGQGLQFLFEYFSETQRNKGNFPGRFSGRQFSNSRSEMNVSTLELGDSALYLCASSSGYRNQETQYFGPGTRLLVL.

The chain employs TRBV5-1 and TRBJ2-7, with TRBD2 matching over 14 bases. Germline V CDR1 and CDR2: SGHRS, YFSETQ. With 6 bases clipped from V and 6 bases from J, the junction kept 11 bases outside the gene matches. The CDR3 loop spans 16 amino acids. The CDR3 protein is CASTKSPGLAGVEQYF. CDR3 DNA: TGCGCCAGCACCAAATCACCGGGACTAGCGGGAGTCGAGCAGTACTTC. Full variable domain (outside the CDR3, taken from reference TRBV5-1 and TRBJ2-7): KAGVTQTPRYLIKTRGQQVTLSCSPISGHRSVSWYQQTPGQGLQFLFEYFSETQRNKGNFPGRFSGRQFSNSRSEMNVSTLELGDSALYLCASTKSPGLAGVEQYFGPGTRLTVT.

J is TRBJ1-3 and V is TRBV5-8, with D possibly matching TRBD1 (5 bases). Germline V CDR1 and CDR2: SGHTS, YDEGEE. The CDR3 runs to 15 residues. Trimming stripped 3 bases from V and 0 bases from J, with 10 bases between. The CDR3 region is CASSYRQISGNTIYF. The CDR3 coding sequence is TGTGCCAGCAGCTACAGGCAAATCTCTGGAAACACCATATATTTT. Based on the CDR3 plus reference TRBV5-8 and TRBJ1-3, the full variable domain is EAGVTQSPTHLIKTRGQQATLRCSPISGHTSVYWYQQALGLGLQFLLWYDEGEERNRGNFPPRFSGRQFPNYSSELNVNALELEDSALYLCASSYRQISGNTIYFGEGSWLTVV.

The chain has TRBV7-6 and TRBJ2-7, with 8 bases fitting TRBD2. Germline trimming cut 5 bases from V and 2 bases from J; bases unmatched to any gene: 8. This CDR3 has 15 residues. Germline CDR1 reads SGHVS; CDR2 reads FNYEAQ. This CDR3 is CASSQAGEDAYEQYF. CDR3 DNA sequence: TGTGCCAGCAGCCAAGCGGGAGAGGATGCCTACGAGCAGTACTTC.

This chain connects TRBV7-3 to TRBJ1-1; tentatively, D is TRBD1 (6 bases). Deletions cut 2 bases from V and 2 bases from J, with 12 bases between. The CDR3 spans 15 residues. CDR1 SGHTA and CDR2 FQGTGA come from the germline V gene. The CDR3 nucleotides are TGTGCCAGCAGCTTATGGGCGGGGGCCAACACTGAAGCTTTCTTT. As protein: CASSLWAGANTEAFF.

The chain recombines TRBV7-6 with TRBJ1-2; D may be TRBD1 (6 bases). Looked up from germline, CDR1 is SGHVS and CDR2 is FNYEAQ. The ends were cut back, 4 bases at V and 4 bases at J, with 10 bases in the middle. The CDR3 covers 13 residues. CDR3 in amino acids: CASSSDSLYGYTF. In DNA form, the CDR3 reads TGTGCCAGCAGCTCGGACAGTCTCTATGGCTACACCTTC.